Listed below are T cell receptor beta chains from one sample, sequenced in a study of shared clonotypes between healthy human individuals. The protocol was immunoSEQ multiplex PCR, while the TCRdb copy is restricted to in-frame clones and leaves out a portion. The table shows about 1 million clones, with under 80% occurring only once. The sample taken for sequencing was memory CD4+ T cells sorted from blood. The receptor set was obtained from a man between 18 and 29 years old in good health. The CDR3 runs from the conserved cysteine through the conserved F or W. D genes are given only for firm matches. Size tells how often a clone was seen (once, few, many) or the class of an expanded clone, and some rows leave it out.

>TRBV7-6|TRBD1|TRBJ1-2|-
CASSPDRDLRGYTF
TGTGCCAGCAGCCCAGACAGGGATTTGCGCGGCTACACCTTC
>TRBV7-6|TRBD1|TRBJ2-7|-
CASSSVQGVDGEQYF
TGTGCCAGCAGCTCGGTACAGGGGGTTGACGGCGAGCAGTACTTC
>TRBV5-6|TRBD2|TRBJ2-5|-
CASSLWTSGTQETQYF
TGTGCCAGCAGCTTGTGGACTAGCGGGACCCAAGAGACCCAGTACTTC
>TRBV5-1|TRBD1|TRBJ1-2|-
CASSLLTGGVNNGYTF
TGCGCCAGCAGCTTACTGACAGGGGGCGTAAATAATGGCTACACCTTC
>TRBV19|-|TRBJ2-2|-
CASSMEAGRTGELFF
TGTGCCAGTAGTATGGAGGCAGGACGAACCGGGGAGCTGTTTTTT
>TRBV7-6|-|TRBJ2-5|-
CASSLAGWQALQETQYF
TGTGCCAGCAGCTTAGCCGGCTGGCAAGCCCTACAAGAGACCCAGTACTTC
>TRBV9|-|TRBJ2-3|-
CASSPQAASTDTQYF
TGTGCCAGCAGCCCCCAAGCGGCTAGCACAGATACGCAGTATTTT
>TRBV7-2|-|TRBJ2-1|many
CASSLLMAGDEQFF
TGTGCCAGCAGCTTACTGATGGCGGGCGATGAGCAGTTCTTC
>TRBV19|-|TRBJ1-6|-
CASSYLPDSPLHF
TGTGCCAGTAGTTACTTACCGGATTCACCCCTCCACTTT
>TRBV18|-|TRBJ2-3|-
CASSSGYTDTQYF
TGTGCCAGCTCATCCGGGTACACAGATACGCAGTATTTT
>TRBV27|-|TRBJ2-7|once
CASSLSRDSYEQYF
TGTGCCAGCAGTTTATCGAGGGACTCCTACGAGCAGTACTTC
>TRBV27|TRBD1|TRBJ1-1|-
CASSTSAYRGAEAFF
TGTGCCAGCAGTACATCCGCCTACAGGGGTGCTGAAGCTTTCTTT
>TRBV28|TRBD2|TRBJ2-1|-
CASLAGGDNEQFF
TGTGCCAGTCTAGCGGGGGGCGACAATGAGCAGTTCTTC
>TRBV5-4|TRBD1|TRBJ1-4|-
CASSLTGGVELFF
TGTGCCAGCAGTCTTACAGGGGGCGTTGAACTGTTTTTT
>TRBV6-5|-|TRBJ2-1|-
CASSRNNEQFF
TGTGCCAGCAGTAGGAACAATGAGCAGTTCTTC
>TRBV28|TRBD2|TRBJ2-1|-
CASESGGRPGNEQFF
TGTGCCAGCGAAAGCGGGGGGCGCCCCGGGAATGAGCAGTTCTTC
>TRBV19|-|TRBJ1-2|few
CASSSPGLRYGYTF
TGTGCCAGTAGTTCTCCAGGGTTGAGGTATGGCTACACCTTC
>TRBV5-1|-|TRBJ2-3|-
CASSLGGPTDTQYF
TGCGCCAGCAGTTTGGGGGGGCCCACAGATACGCAGTATTTT
>TRBV5-6|-|TRBJ2-7|once
CASSLGSPVPYEQYF
TGTGCCAGCAGCTTGGGCTCACCAGTCCCCTACGAGCAGTACTTC
>TRBV30|TRBD1|TRBJ1-1|few
CAWNRDRVAFF
TGTGCCTGGAACCGGGACAGGGTAGCTTTCTTT
>TRBV18|-|TRBJ1-2|-
CASSPPGSRALGGYTF
TGTGCCAGCTCACCACCAGGTTCCAGGGCGTTGGGCGGCTACACCTTC
>TRBV30|TRBD1|TRBJ1-6|once
CAWAGWTGINSPLHF
TGTGCCTGGGCTGGTTGGACAGGTATTAATTCACCCCTCCACTTT
>TRBV7-8|TRBD2|TRBJ2-3|-
CASSLGTSGVADTQYF
TGTGCCAGCAGCTTGGGGACTAGCGGGGTGGCAGATACGCAGTATTTT
>TRBV9|TRBD2|TRBJ2-5|few
CASSAPWGGGETQYF
TGTGCCAGCAGCGCCCCTTGGGGGGGAGGGGAGACCCAGTACTTC
>TRBV6-1|TRBD1|TRBJ1-6|-
CASIIGTAFNSPLHF
TGTGCCAGCATTATCGGGACAGCTTTTAATTCACCCCTCCACTTT
>TRBV25-1|-|TRBJ2-1|-
CASTPDVSSGEQFF
TGTGCCAGCACCCCGGATGTCTCCAGCGGGGAGCAGTTCTTC
>TRBV22-1|-|TRBJ1-5|-
CPGSALVRYSNQPQHF
TGTCCTGGGAGCGCACTAGTACGGTATAGCAATCAGCCCCAGCATTTT
>TRBV11-2|-|TRBJ1-4|-
CASSLSPLQNEKLFF
TGTGCCAGCAGCCTATCTCCCCTACAGAATGAAAAACTGTTTTTT
>TRBV7-2|-|TRBJ2-7|-
CASSLPSSYEQYF
TGTGCCAGCAGCCTCCCGAGCTCCTACGAGCAGTACTTC